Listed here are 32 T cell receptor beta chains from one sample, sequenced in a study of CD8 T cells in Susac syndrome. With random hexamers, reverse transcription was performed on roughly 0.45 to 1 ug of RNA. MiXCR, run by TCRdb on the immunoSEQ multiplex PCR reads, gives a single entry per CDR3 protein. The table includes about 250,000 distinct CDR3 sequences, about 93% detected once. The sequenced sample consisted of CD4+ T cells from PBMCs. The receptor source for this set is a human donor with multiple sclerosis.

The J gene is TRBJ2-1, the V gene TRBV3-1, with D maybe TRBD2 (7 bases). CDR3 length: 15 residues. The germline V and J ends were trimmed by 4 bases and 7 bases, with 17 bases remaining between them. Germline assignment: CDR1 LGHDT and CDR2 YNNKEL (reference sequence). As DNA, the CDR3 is TGTGCCAGCAGCCCGGGGGGACAAGCGAATAATGAGCAGTTCTTC. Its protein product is CASSPGGQANNEQFF.

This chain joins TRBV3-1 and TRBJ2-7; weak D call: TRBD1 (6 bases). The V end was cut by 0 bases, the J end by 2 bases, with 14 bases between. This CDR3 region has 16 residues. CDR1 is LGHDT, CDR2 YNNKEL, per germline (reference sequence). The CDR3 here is CASSQEVWGPTYEQYF. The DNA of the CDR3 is TGTGCCAGCAGCCAAGAGGTCTGGGGGCCAACCTACGAGCAGTACTTC.

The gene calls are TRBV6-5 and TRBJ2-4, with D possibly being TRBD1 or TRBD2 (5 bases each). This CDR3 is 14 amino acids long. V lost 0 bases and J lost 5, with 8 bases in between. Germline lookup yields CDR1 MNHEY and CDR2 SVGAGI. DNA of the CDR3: TGTGCCAGCAGTTACTCGGGGGATCAAAACATTCAGTACTTC. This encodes CASSYSGDQNIQYF.

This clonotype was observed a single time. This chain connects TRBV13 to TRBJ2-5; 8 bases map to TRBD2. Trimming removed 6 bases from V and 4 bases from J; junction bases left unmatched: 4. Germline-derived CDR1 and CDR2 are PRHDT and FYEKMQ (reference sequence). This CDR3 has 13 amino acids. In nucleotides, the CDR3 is TGTGCCAGCAGACCCGGGGGGGTAGAGACCCAGTACTTC. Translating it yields CASRPGGVETQYF.

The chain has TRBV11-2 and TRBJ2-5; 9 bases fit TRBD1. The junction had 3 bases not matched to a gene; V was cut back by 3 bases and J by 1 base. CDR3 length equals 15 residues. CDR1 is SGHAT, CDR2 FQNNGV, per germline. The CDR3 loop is CASSLTGGFQETQYF. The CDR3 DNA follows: TGTGCCAGCAGCTTGACAGGGGGGTTCCAAGAGACCCAGTACTTC.

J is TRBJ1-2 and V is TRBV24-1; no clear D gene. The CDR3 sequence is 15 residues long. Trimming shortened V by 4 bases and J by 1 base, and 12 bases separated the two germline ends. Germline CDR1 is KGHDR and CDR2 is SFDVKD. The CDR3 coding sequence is TGTGCCACCAGTGACTCGACGGGAATTAACTATGGCTACACCTTC. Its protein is CATSDSTGINYGYTF.

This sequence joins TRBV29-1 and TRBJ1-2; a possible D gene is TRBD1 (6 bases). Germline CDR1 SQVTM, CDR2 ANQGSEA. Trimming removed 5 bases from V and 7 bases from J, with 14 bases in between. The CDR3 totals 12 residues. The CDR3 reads CSVRDRSRGYTF. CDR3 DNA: TGCAGCGTTCGCGACAGGAGTCGTGGCTACACCTTC.

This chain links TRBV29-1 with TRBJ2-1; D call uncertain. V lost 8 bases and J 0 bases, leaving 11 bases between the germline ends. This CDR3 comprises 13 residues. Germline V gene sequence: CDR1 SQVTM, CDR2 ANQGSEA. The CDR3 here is CSSLSSSYNEQFF. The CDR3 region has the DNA TGCAGCTCCCTCTCCAGCTCCTACAATGAGCAGTTCTTC.

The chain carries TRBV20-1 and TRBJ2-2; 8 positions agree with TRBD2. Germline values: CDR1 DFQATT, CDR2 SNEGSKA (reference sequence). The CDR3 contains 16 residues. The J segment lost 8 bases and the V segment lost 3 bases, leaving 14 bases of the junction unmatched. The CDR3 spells CSARASGLGMNGELFF. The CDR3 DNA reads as TGCAGTGCTAGGGCTAGCGGGCTTGGGATGAATGGGGAGCTGTTTTTT.

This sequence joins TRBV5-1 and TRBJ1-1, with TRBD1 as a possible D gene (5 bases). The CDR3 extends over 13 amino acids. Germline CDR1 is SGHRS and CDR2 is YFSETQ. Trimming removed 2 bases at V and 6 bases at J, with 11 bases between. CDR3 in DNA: TGCGCCAGCAGCTTCGGGGGGGTGCCTGAAGCTTTCTTT. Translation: CASSFGGVPEAFF.

The CDR3 sequence is CASSMGHRNTEAFF. In nucleotides, the CDR3 is TGTGCCAGCAGCATGGGACACCGGAACACTGAAGCTTTCTTT. The V call is TRBV21-1, the J call TRBJ1-1; TRBD1, the table's D call, was not compared with the DNA. TRBV21-1 has pseudogene status. The CDR3 spans 14 residues.

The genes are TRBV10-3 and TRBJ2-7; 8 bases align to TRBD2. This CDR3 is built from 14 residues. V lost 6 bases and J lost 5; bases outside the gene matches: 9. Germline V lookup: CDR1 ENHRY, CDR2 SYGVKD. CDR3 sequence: CAISPVGGAHEQYV. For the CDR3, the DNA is TGTGCCATCAGCCCCGTCGGGGGGGCCCACGAGCAGTACGTC.

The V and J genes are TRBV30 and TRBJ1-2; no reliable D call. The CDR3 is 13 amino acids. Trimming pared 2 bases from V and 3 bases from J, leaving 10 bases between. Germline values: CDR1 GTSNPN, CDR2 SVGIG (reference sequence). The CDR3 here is CAWSRLPDYGYTF. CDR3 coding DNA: TGTGCCTGGAGTCGGCTCCCGGACTATGGCTACACCTTC. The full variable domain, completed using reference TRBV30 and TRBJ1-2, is SQTIHQWPATLVQPVGSPLSLECTVEGTSNPNLYWYRQAAGRGLQLLFYSVGIGQISSEVPQNLSASRPQDRQFILSSKKLLLSDSGFYLCAWSRLPDYGYTFGSGTRLTVV.

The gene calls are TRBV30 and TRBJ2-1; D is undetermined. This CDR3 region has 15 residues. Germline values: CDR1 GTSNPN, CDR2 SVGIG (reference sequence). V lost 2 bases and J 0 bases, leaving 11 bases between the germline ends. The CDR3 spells CAWSLGAPSYNEQFF. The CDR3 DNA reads TGTGCCTGGAGTTTAGGAGCGCCCTCCTACAATGAGCAGTTCTTC.

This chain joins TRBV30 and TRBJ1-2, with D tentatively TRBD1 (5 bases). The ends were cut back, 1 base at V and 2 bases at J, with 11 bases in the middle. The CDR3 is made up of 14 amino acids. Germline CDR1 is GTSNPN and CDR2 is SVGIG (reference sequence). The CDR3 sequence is CAWSGARGNYGYTF. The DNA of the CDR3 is TGTGCCTGGAGTGGGGCCCGGGGGAACTATGGCTACACCTTC.

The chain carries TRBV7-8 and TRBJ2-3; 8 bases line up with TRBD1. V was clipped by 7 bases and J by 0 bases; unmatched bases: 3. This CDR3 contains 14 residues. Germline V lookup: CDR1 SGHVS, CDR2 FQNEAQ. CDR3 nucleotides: TGTGCCAGCACGGGGGACAGGAGCACAGATACGCAGTATTTT. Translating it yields CASTGDRSTDTQYF.

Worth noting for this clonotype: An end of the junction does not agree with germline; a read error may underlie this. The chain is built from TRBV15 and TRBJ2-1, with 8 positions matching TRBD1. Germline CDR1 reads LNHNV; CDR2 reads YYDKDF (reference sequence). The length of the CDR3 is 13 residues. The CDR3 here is CATSRDWETGALF. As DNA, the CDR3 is TGTGCCACCAGCAGAGATTGGGAGACAGGGGCCCTCTTC. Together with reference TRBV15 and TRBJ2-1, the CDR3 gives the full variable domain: DAMVIQNPRYQVTQFGKPVTLSCSQTLNHNVMYWYQQKSSQAPKLLFHYYDKDFNNEADTPDNFQSRRPNTSFCFLDIRSPGLGDTAMYLCATSRDWETGALFGPGTRLTVL.

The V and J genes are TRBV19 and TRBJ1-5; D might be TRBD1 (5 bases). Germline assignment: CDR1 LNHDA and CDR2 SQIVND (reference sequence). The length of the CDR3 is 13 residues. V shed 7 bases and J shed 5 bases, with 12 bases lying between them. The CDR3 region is CASNGGTHQPQHF. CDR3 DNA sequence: TGTGCCAGTAATGGGGGGACGCATCAGCCCCAGCATTTT.

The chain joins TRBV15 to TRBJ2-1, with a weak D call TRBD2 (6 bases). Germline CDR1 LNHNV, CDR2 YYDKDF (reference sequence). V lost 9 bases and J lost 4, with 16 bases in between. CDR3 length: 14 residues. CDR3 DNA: TGTGCCACGCGGGGTGATGGGGGGTACAATGAGCAGTTCTTC. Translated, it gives CATRGDGGYNEQFF.

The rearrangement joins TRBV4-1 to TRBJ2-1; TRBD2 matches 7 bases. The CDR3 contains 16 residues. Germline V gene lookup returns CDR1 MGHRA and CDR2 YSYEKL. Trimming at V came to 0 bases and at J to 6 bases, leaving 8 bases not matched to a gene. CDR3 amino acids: CASSQEGTTDFNEQFF. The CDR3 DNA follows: TGCGCCAGCAGCCAAGAAGGGACTACCGACTTCAATGAGCAGTTCTTC.

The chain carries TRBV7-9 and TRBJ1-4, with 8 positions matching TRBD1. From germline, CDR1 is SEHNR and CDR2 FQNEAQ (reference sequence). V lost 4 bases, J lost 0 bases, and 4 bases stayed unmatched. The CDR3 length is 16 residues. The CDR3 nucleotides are TGTGCCAGCAGCTGGGGACAGGTTGCAACTAATGAAAAACTGTTTTTT. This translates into CASSWGQVATNEKLFF.

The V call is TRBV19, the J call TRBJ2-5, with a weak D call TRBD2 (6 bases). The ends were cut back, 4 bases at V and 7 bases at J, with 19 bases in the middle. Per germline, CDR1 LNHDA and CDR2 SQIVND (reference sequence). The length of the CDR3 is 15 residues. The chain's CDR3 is CASSNPGTPYGTQYF. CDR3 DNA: TGTGCCAGTAGTAATCCCGGGACTCCTTACGGGACCCAGTACTTC.

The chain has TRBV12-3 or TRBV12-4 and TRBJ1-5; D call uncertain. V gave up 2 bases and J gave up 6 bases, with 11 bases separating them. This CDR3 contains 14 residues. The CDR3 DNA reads TGTGCCAGCAGTTTAACTTTGGGTTCTCAGCCCCAGCATTTT. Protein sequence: CASSLTLGSQPQHF.

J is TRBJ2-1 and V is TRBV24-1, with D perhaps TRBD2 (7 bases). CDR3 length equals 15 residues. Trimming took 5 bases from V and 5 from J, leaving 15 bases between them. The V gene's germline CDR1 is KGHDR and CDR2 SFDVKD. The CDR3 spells CATSAGGEGHNEQFF. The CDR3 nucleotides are TGTGCCACCAGTGCGGGGGGCGAAGGACACAATGAGCAGTTCTTC.

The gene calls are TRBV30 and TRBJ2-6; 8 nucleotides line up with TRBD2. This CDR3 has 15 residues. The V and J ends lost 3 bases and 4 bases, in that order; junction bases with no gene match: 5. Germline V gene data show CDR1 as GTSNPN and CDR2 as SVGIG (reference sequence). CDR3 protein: CAWRSGGVGANVLTF. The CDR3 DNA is TGTGCCTGGAGGTCCGGGGGGGTGGGGGCCAACGTCCTGACTTTC.

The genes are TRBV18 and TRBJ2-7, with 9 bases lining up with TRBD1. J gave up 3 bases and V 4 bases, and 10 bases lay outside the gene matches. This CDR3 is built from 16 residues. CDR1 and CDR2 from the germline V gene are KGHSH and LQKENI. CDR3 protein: CASSRVTGTGYYEQYF. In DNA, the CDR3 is TGTGCCAGCTCACGCGTTACCGGGACAGGGTACTACGAGCAGTACTTC.

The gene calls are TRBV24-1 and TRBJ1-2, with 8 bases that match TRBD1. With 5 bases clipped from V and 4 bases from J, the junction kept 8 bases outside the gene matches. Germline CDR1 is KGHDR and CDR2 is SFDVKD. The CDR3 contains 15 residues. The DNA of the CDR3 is TGTGCCACCAGTGGGACCGGGACAGGTCCCTATGGCTACACCTTC. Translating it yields CATSGTGTGPYGYTF.

CDR3 amino acids: CASSLGGGPTYEQYV. The CDR3 DNA reads TGTGCCAGCAGCTTGGGGGGCGGTCCCACCTACGAGCAGTACGTC. J is TRBJ2-7 and V is TRBV6-5; D possibly matches TRBD1 or TRBD2 (6 bases each). The germline V and J ends were trimmed by 6 bases and 2 bases, with 17 bases remaining between them. The CDR3 covers 15 residues. Looked up from germline, CDR1 is MNHEY and CDR2 is SVGAGI.

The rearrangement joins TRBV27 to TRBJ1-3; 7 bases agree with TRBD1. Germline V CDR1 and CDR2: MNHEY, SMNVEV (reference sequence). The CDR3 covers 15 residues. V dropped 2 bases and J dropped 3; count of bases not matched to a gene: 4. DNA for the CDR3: TGTGCCAGCAGTTTAGGAGGGGGCGGTGGAAACACCATATATTTT. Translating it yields CASSLGGGGGNTIYF.

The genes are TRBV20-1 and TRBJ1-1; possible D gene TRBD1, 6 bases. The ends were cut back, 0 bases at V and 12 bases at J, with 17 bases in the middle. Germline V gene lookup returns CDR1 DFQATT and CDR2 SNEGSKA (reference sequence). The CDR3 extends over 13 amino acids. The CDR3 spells CSARDSTGQGTFF. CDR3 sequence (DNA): TGCAGTGCTAGAGACTCCACAGGGCAGGGGACTTTCTTT.

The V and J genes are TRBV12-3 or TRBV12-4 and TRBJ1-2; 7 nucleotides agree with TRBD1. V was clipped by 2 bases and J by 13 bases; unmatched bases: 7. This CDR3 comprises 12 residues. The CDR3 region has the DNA TGTGCCAGCAGTTTAAGACAGGGTGAAGGCACCTTC. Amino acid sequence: CASSLRQGEGTF.

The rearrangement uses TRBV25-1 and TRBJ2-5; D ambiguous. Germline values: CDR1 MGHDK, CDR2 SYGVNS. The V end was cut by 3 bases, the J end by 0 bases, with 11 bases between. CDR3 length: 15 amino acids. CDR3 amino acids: CASSDPDRYQETQYF. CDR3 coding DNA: TGTGCCAGCAGTGATCCGGACCGATACCAAGAGACCCAGTACTTC. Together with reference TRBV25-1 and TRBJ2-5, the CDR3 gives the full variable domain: EADIYQTPRYLVIGTGKKITLECSQTMGHDKMYWYQQDPGMELHLIHYSYGVNSTEKGDLSSESTVSRIRTEHFPLTLESARPSHTSQYLCASSDPDRYQETQYFGPGTRLLVL.